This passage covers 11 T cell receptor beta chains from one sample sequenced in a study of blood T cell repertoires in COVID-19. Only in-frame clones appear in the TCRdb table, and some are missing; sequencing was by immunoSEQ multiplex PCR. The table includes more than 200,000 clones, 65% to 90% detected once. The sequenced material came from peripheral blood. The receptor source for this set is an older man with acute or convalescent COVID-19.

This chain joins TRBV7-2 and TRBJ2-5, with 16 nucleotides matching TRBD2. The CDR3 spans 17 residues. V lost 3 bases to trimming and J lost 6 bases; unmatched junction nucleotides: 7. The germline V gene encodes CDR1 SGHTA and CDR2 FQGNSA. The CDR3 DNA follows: TGTGCCAGCAGCTTGGACGGGACTAGCGGGAGGGCGAAGACCCAGTACTTC. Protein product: CASSLDGTSGRAKTQYF. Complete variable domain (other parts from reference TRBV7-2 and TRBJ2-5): GAGVSQSPSNKVTEKGKDVELRCDPISGHTALYWYRQSLGQGLEFLIYFQGNSAPDKSGLPSDRFSAERTGGSVSTLTIQRTQQEDSAVYLCASSLDGTSGRAKTQYFGPGTRLLVL.

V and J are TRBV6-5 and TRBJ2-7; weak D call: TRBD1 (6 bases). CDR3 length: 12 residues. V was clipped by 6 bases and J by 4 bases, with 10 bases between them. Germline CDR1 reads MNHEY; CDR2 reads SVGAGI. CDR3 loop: CASRGAEYEQYF. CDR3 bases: TGTGCCAGCAGGGGGGCCGAGTACGAGCAGTACTTC.

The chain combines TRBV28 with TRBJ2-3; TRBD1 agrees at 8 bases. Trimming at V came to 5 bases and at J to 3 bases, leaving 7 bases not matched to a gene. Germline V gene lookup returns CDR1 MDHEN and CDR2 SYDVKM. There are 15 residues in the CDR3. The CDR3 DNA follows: TGTGCCAGCAGTCCCGGGACAGGATTAACAGATACGCAGTATTTT. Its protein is CASSPGTGLTDTQYF.

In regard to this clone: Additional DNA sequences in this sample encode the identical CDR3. CDR3 sequence reads: CASTRQGSNSPLHF. DNA for the CDR3: TGTGCCAGTACCCGACAGGGTAGCAATTCACCCCTCCACTTT. This rearrangement joins TRBV19 to TRBJ1-6, with 7 bases aligning to TRBD1. V shed 7 bases, J shed 7 bases, and the junction held 7 bases outside the gene matches. The V gene's germline CDR1 is LNHDA and CDR2 SQIVND (reference sequence). The CDR3 has 14 amino acids.

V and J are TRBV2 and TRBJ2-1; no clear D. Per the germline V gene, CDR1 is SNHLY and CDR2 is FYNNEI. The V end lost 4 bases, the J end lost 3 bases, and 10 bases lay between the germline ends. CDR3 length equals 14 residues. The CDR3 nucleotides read TGTGCCAGCAGTGCTGGGCTGGACTACAATGAGCAGTTCTTC. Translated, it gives CASSAGLDYNEQFF.

The CDR3 DNA is TGTGCCTGGAGAAGGACAGGGGGTAGCGAGCAGTACTTC. Amino acid sequence: CAWRRTGGSEQYF. The chain carries TRBV30 and TRBJ2-7; 10 nucleotides agree with TRBD1. In germline, CDR1 is GTSNPN, CDR2 SVGIG (reference sequence). The CDR3 is 13 amino acids. J gave up 6 bases and V 3 bases, and 5 bases lay outside the gene matches.

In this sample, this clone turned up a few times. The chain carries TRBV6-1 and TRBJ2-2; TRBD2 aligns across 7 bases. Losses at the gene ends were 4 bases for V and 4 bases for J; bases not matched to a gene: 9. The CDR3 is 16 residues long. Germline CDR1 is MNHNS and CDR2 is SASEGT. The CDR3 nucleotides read TGTGCCAGCAGTGTAGGGGAGGGCGTAAGCACCGGGGAGCTGTTTTTT. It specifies CASSVGEGVSTGELFF.

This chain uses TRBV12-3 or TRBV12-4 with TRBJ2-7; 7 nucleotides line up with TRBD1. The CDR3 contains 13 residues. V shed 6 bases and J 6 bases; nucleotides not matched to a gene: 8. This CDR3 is CASRSDREREQYF. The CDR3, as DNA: TGTGCCAGCAGGTCAGACAGGGAGCGCGAGCAGTACTTC.

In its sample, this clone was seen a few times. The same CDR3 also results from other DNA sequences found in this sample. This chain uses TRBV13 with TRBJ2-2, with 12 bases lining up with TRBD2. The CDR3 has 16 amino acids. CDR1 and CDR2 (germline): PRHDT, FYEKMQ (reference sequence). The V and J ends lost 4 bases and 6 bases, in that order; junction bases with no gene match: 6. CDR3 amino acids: CASSSRLAGEAGELFF. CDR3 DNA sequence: TGTGCCAGCAGCTCTCGACTAGCGGGAGAGGCCGGGGAGCTGTTTTTT.

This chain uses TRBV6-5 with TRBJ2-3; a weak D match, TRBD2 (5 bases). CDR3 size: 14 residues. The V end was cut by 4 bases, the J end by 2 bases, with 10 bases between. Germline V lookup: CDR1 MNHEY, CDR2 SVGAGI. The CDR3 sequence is CASSFSRDTDTQYF. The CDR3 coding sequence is TGTGCCAGCAGTTTCTCCCGGGACACAGATACGCAGTATTTT.

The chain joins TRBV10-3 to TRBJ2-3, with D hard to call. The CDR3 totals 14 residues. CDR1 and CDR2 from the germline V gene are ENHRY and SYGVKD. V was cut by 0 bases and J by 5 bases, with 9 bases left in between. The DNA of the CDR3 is TGTGCCATCAGTGAGTCGGCCTCGGGAGATACGCAGTATTTT. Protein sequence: CAISESASGDTQYF.